This TCR beta chain was captured by sequencing in a study of radiotherapy plus CTLA-4 blockade in lung cancer. Findings and caveats of the study: Early blood T cell clone changes and increased post-radiation serum interferon-beta were reportedly the strongest response predictors. Tumor-origin TCR clones grew in blood after radiotherapy plus ipilimumab.

Generated by immunoSEQ multiplex PCR, the TCRdb table keeps only in-frame clones and is missing some. The data show about 87,000 clones, with approximately 86% seen just once and 16% held by the top ten. Comment on this clone: Its antigen is as yet unknown.

CDR1 and CDR2 from the germline V gene are SGDLS and YYNGEE. V dropped 7 bases and J dropped 10; count of bases not matched to a gene: 4. The CDR3 sequence is 10 residues long. The sequence was obtained from a human donor with non-small cell lung cancer that progressed on radiotherapy plus ipilimumab. Sequenced material: peripheral blood, taken from a patient treated with radiotherapy plus ipilimumab. The chain carries TRBV9 and TRBJ1-1; 7 nucleotides align to TRBD1. The CDR3 is CASGEGAAFF. CDR3 sequence (DNA): TGTGCCAGCGGGGAGGGGGCAGCTTTCTTT.